A selection of T cell receptor beta chains follows, all from one sample in a study of cytomegalovirus exposure and HLA in healthy donors. Repertoires were generated with immunoSEQ multiplex PCR, while TCRdb's copy carries only in-frame clones and drops some. The sample has fewer than 150,000 clones; around 70% are singletons. The sequencing input was PBMCs. The receptor source for this set is a woman in her forties or fifties in good health and CMV-seropositive. CDR3s include the opening cysteine and the closing phenylalanine or tryptophan. A D gene is named only where the DNA matches it firmly. Clone size is given for some rows only: seen once, a few or many times, or a class if the clone is expanded.

j_call clone_size cdr3_length v_call d_call cdr3_nt cdr3_aa
TRBJ2-5 once 13 TRBV29-1 TRBD2 TGCAGCGTTGTGGGGGGGGGACAAGAGACCCAGTACTTC CSVVGGGQETQYF
TRBJ2-1 NA 14 TRBV27 NA TGTGCCAGCAGTTTATTAGTACAGCGGAATGAGCAGTTCTTC CASSLLVQRNEQFF
TRBJ1-2 NA 14 TRBV7-3 NA TGTGCCAGCAGCCCGAGTGGGGGGAGCTATGGCTACACCTTC CASSPSGGSYGYTF
TRBJ1-1 NA 10 TRBV6-1 NA TGTGCCAGCAGCACTGGTGAAGCTTTCTTT CASSTGEAFF
TRBJ1-2 NA 14 TRBV7-9 NA TGTGCCAGCAGCTTTGGAGACAGAAACTATGGCTACACCTTC CASSFGDRNYGYTF
TRBJ2-3 NA 17 TRBV7-2 TRBD2 TGTGCCAGCAGCCCTAAAGGGCGGGGGGGCCATACAGATACGCAGTATTTT CASSPKGRGGHTDTQYF
TRBJ2-7 NA 15 TRBV7-6 NA TGTGCCAGCAGCTTAGAGGCGGACTCCGTCTACGAGCAGTACTTC CASSLEADSVYEQYF
TRBJ2-7 NA 14 TRBV6-1 TRBD1 TGTGCCAGCAGCCTCCGGGACAGAGCCTACGAGCAGTACTTC CASSLRDRAYEQYF
TRBJ2-1 NA 14 TRBV5-1 TRBD2 TGCGCCAGCAGCGGAGGGACTAGCAGGAATGAGCAGTTCTTC CASSGGTSRNEQFF
TRBJ2-2 NA 17 TRBV7-2 TRBD1 TGTGCCAGCAGCCCTAAGACAGGGGGCGCCAATACCGGGGAGCTGTTTTTT CASSPKTGGANTGELFF
TRBJ1-2 NA 15 TRBV19 NA TGTGCCAGTAGAGCAGCCGTCCAGGGATTCTATGGCTACACCTTC CASRAAVQGFYGYTF
TRBJ1-2 NA 15 TRBV10-3 TRBD1 TGTGCCATCAGTGAGGGGGCCGGGACAGCGTATGGCTACACCTTC CAISEGAGTAYGYTF
TRBJ1-2 few 12 TRBV25-1 TRBD1 TGTGCCAGCATCGGGACAGGGAGAGGCCCCACCTTC CASIGTGRGPTF